This TCR beta chain emerged from a study of control samples from healthy donors and cancer patients (dated by TCRdb to 2018 to 2020). CDR3 length: 11 amino acids, cysteine to phenylalanine. Just CDR3 DNA is preserved here, 33 bases in frame from base 1. In the germline V gene, CDR1 corresponds to MGHDK and CDR2 to SYGVNS. V is pared back by 4 bases and J by 6 bases, with 3 bases lying between the germline termini. Preparation of the library involved the immunoSEQ multiplex PCR assay. Held by TCRdb, this immuneACCESS table contains in-frame sequences only and omits some clones. Under half of the omission traces to an unresolved V gene where checked; the cause of the rest is unknown. This sample has 130,000 or so clones in its table, and around 87% of those were observed once. About 2.7% of the sample lies in the top ten. To note about this clone: Its antigen has not been determined. No much larger clone is present one base from it, and per-base qualities are unavailable.

The sequenced material came from blood. The TCR originated in a man in his 60s in good health. The rearranged chain carries TRBV25-1 and TRBJ1-4; the D segment cannot be called with confidence. The CDR3 region: CASSGDEKLFF. The nucleotide sequence is given as TGTGCCAGCAGTGGGGATGAAAAACTGTTTTTT. The variable domain in full, with residues beyond the CDR3 obtained from the reference TRBV25-1 and TRBJ1-4 genes, is EADIYQTPRYLVIGTGKKITLECSQTMGHDKMYWYQQDPGMELHLIHYSYGVNSTEKGDLSSESTVSRIRTEHFPLTLESARPSHTSQYLCASSGDEKLFFGSGTQLSVL.